These 13 T cell receptor beta chains share one sample of origin, sequenced in a study of lung T cells in sarcoidosis with Löfgren's syndrome. TCRdb reanalysed the reads using MiXCR and keeps one entry per CDR3 protein. The sample lists around 60,000 distinct CDR3 sequences, approximately 22% seen once, with about 2.5% in the top ten. The sequenced material came from CD4+ T cells from PBMCs. These receptors came from a human donor with sarcoidosis (Löfgren's syndrome or another form), or a control subject (not recorded which).

This clonotype has a handful of counts. The chain uses TRBV19 and TRBJ1-5; the D gene is possibly TRBD1 (5 bases). Trimming stripped 7 bases from V and 3 bases from J, with 16 bases between. The CDR3 loop spans 15 amino acids. Per the germline V gene, CDR1 is LNHDA and CDR2 is SQIVND (reference sequence). The CDR3 sequence is CASTAPGPYNQPQHF. The CDR3 nucleotides are TGTGCCAGTACGGCCCCGGGACCCTACAATCAGCCCCAGCATTTT.

V gene TRBV18 combines with J gene TRBJ1-1; possibly TRBD1 for D (5 bases). Germline V gene data show CDR1 as KGHSH and CDR2 as LQKENI. The V end was cut by 4 bases, the J end by 5 bases, with 14 bases between. This CDR3 is 14 amino acids long. The CDR3 nucleotides are TGTGCCAGCTCACTTACGACGGGGGGGACTGAAGCTTTCTTT. Its translation is CASSLTTGGTEAFF.

The sample holds many counts of this clonotype. The chain employs TRBV28 and TRBJ1-1, with 7 bases lining up with TRBD1. V was clipped by 2 bases and J by 6 bases; unmatched bases: 6. CDR3 size: 14 residues. The germline V gene encodes CDR1 MDHEN and CDR2 SYDVKM. The CDR3 spells CASSLRGQRSEAFF. Written as DNA, the CDR3 is TGTGCCAGCAGTTTACGGGGACAGAGGTCTGAAGCTTTCTTT.

The table lists this clonotype with a few counts. Sequence at one end of the junction differs from germline and may be a read error. J is TRBJ2-1 and V is TRBV19; D possibly corresponds to TRBD1 (6 bases). CDR1 and CDR2 (germline): LNHDA, SQIVND (reference sequence). This CDR3 comprises 14 residues. CDR3 sequence (DNA): TGTGCCAGTAGCATAGGGGGACAAGTCAATGAGCAGTTCTTC. Translated, it gives CASSIGGQVNEQFF. Using reference TRBV19 and TRBJ2-1 for the parts outside the CDR3, the full variable domain is DGGITQSPKYLFRKEGQNVTLSCEQNLNHDAMYWYRQDPGQGLRLIYYSQIVNDFQKGDIAEGYSVSREKKESFPLTVTSAQKNPTAFYLCASSIGGQVNEQFFGPGTRLTVL.

As for this clonotype: A much larger clone sits a single nucleotide away, making a read error possible. The rearrangement links TRBV27 to TRBJ2-3; TRBD2 agrees at 16 bases. This CDR3 has 18 residues. The J segment lost 4 bases and the V segment lost 6 bases, leaving 10 bases of the junction unmatched. The germline V gene encodes CDR1 MNHEY and CDR2 SMNVEV (reference sequence). CDR3 loop: CASSHPGLAGGGADTQYF. The CDR3 nucleotides read TGTGCCAGCAGCCACCCGGGACTAGCGGGAGGGGGCGCAGATACGCAGTATTTT.

V usage is TRBV10-3 and J usage is TRBJ1-5; no clear D gene. The germline CDR1 and CDR2 sequences are ENHRY and SYGVKD. The V end was cut by 0 bases, the J end by 6 bases, with 3 bases between. The CDR3 totals 12 residues. Here the CDR3 DNA reads TGTGCCATCAGTGAGTCCACTCAGCCCCAGCATTTT. Its translation is CAISESTQPQHF.

To note about this clonotype: The germline gene is not matched at one end of the junction; a read error may be the cause. The chain employs TRBV6-2 or TRBV6-3 and TRBJ2-5; no reliable D call. The CDR3 covers 14 residues. Per the germline V gene, CDR1 is MNHEY and CDR2 is SVGEGT. This chain's CDR3 is CTSSYSNIRKAQYF. In DNA form, the CDR3 reads TGTACCAGCAGTTACTCGAATATCCGTAAGGCCCAGTACTTC.

There are many counts of this clonotype. This chain connects TRBV3-1 to TRBJ2-1; unclear D gene. The CDR3 runs to 12 residues. Per the germline V gene, CDR1 is LGHDT and CDR2 is YNNKEL (reference sequence). With 4 bases removed from V and 6 bases from J, the gap between germline ends came to 7 bases. CDR3 in DNA: TGTGCCAGCAGCCGGTTCGCCAATGAGCAGTTCTTC. As protein: CASSRFANEQFF.

With respect to this clonotype: One base away lies a much larger clone, so this may be a sequencing read error. The chain uses TRBV28 and TRBJ1-4, with TRBD1 as a possible D gene (5 bases). The germline V gene has CDR1 MDHEN and CDR2 SYDVKM. This CDR3 is 15 amino acids long. The CDR3 bases are TGTGCCAGCAGTTTCACGGGGGGAACTAATGAAAAACCGTTTTTT. Translated, it gives CASSFTGGTNEKPFF.

This clonotype was counted many times. The chain employs TRBV28 and TRBJ1-3, with D hard to call. CDR3 length: 16 residues. CDR1 is MDHEN and CDR2 is SYDVKM in the germline V gene. The V and J ends lost 7 bases and 0 bases respectively, with 16 bases between them. The CDR3 spells CASNTGPRFSGNTIYF. DNA of the CDR3: TGTGCCAGCAATACCGGCCCCCGTTTCTCTGGAAACACCATATATTTT.

This clonotype appeared many times. J is TRBJ1-1 and V is TRBV20-1, with 10 bases that match TRBD1. The ends lost 6 bases at V and 0 bases at J; junction bases unmatched: 7. The CDR3 totals 15 residues. The V gene's germline CDR1 is DFQATT and CDR2 SNEGSKA (reference sequence). The CDR3 nucleotides read TGCAGTGCACCTAAAGGACAGGGGGTGAACACTGAAGCTTTCTTT. Protein sequence: CSAPKGQGVNTEAFF.

This clonotype was seen repeatedly, ten times or more. The CDR3 loop reads CASSSGTGVKEQPQHF. In nucleotides, the CDR3 is TGTGCCAGCAGTTCCGGGACAGGGGTAAAAGAGCAGCCCCAGCATTTT. The chain employs TRBV27 and TRBJ1-5; 10 bases match TRBD1. CDR1 and CDR2 (germline): MNHEY, SMNVEV (reference sequence). Unmatched junction bases numbered 10, after V lost 4 bases and J lost 7 bases. This CDR3 has 16 residues.

The sample holds many counts of this clonotype. The chain joins TRBV27 to TRBJ1-5, with D uncertain. The CDR3 consists of 13 residues. Trimming removed 2 bases from V and 5 bases from J, with 7 bases in between. Germline CDR1 and CDR2: MNHEY and SMNVEV (reference sequence). The CDR3 region has the DNA TGTGCCAGCAGTTTAGGAGCCTATCAGCCCCAGCATTTT. Protein: CASSLGAYQPQHF.